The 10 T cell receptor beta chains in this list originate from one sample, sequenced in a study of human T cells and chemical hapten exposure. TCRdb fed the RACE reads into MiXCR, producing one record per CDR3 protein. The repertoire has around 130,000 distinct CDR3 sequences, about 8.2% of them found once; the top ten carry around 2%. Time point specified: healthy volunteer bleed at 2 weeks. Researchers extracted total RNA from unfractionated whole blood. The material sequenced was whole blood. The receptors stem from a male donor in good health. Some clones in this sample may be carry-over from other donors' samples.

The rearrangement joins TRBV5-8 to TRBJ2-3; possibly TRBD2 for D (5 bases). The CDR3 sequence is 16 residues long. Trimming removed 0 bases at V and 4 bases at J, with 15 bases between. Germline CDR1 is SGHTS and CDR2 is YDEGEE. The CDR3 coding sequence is TGTGCCAGCAGCTTGGCTAGGGAGCTAGAGTCAGATACGCAGTATTTT. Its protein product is CASSLARELESDTQYF.

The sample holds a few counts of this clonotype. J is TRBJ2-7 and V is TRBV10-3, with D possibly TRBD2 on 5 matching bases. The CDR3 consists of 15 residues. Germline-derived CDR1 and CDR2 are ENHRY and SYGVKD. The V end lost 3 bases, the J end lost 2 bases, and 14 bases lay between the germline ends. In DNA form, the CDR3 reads TGTGCCATCAGTGATCATGAGGGTGAAGCCTACGAGCAGTACTTC. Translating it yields CAISDHEGEAYEQYF.

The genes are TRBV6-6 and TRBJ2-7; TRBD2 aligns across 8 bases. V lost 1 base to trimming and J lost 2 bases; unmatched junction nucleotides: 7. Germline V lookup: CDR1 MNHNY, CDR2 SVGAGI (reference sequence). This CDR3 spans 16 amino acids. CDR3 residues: CASSYFSGVGTYEQYF. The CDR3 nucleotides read TGTGCCAGCAGTTACTTTAGCGGGGTCGGCACCTACGAGCAGTACTTC.

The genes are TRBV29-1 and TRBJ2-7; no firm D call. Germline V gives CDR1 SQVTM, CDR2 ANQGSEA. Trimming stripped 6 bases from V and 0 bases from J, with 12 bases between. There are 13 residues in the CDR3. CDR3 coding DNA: TGCAGCGTGCTCCAGGATTCCTCCTACGAGCAGTACTTC. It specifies CSVLQDSSYEQYF.

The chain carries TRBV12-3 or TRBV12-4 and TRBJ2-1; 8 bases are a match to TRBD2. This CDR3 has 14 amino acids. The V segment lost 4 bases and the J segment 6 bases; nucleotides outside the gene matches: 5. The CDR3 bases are TGTGCCAGCAGTTCGGGACTAGTTTCCAATGAGCAGTTCTTC. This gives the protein CASSSGLVSNEQFF.

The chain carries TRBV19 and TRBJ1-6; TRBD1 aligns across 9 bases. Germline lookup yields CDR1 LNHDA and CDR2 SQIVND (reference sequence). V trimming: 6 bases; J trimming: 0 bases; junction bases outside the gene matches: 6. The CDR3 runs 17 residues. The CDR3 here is CASRTGTGSSYNSPLHF. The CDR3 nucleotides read TGTGCCAGTAGGACCGGGACAGGGAGCTCCTATAATTCACCCCTCCACTTT.

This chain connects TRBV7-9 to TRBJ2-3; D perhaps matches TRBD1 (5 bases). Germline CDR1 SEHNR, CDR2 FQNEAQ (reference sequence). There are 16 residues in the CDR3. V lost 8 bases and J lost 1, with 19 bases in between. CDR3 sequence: CASEGLRTGGTDTQYF. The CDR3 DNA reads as TGTGCCAGCGAAGGGCTGAGAACAGGTGGCACAGATACGCAGTATTTT.

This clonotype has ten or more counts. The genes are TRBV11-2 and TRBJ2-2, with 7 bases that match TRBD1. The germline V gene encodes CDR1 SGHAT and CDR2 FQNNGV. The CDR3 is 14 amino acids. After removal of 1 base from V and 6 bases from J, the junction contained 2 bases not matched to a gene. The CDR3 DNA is TGTGCCAGCAGCTTAGTGACAGGGCCCGGGGAGCTGTTTTTT. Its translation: CASSLVTGPGELFF.

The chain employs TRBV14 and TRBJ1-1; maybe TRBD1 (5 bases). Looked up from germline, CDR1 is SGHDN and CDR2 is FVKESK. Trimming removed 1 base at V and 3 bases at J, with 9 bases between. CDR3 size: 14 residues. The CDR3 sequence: CASSQVGGYTEAFF. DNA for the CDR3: TGTGCCAGCAGCCAAGTTGGGGGATACACTGAAGCTTTCTTT. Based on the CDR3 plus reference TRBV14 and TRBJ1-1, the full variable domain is EAGVTQFPSHSVIEKGQTVTLRCDPISGHDNLYWYRRVMGKEIKFLLHFVKESKQDESGMPNNRFLAERTGGTYSTLKVQPAELEDSGVYFCASSQVGGYTEAFFGQGTRLTVV.

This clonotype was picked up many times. Here the CDR3 DNA reads TGTGCCAGCAGCAGTCCCGACGGTGCTAAAGAGCAGTACTTC. Its protein product is CASSSPDGAKEQYF. The chain uses TRBV11-2 and TRBJ2-7; D is uncertain. Germline lookup yields CDR1 SGHAT and CDR2 FQNNGV. Trimming removed 5 bases at V and 7 bases at J, with 18 bases between. The CDR3 is 14 residues long.